The 13 T cell receptor beta chains listed next were all sequenced from one sample in a study of monozygotic twins with inflammatory bowel disease. From its re-call of the 5' RACE reads, TCRdb lists each CDR3 protein once, without DNA. The sample includes roughly 140,000 distinct CDR3 sequences. The sample taken for sequencing was blood. Receptor source: a human donor with ulcerative colitis or Crohn's disease, or a healthy co-twin of an affected twin (not recorded which).

The V and J genes are TRBV28 and TRBJ2-7; without DNA, the TCRdb call of TRBD1 cannot be checked. Germline CDR1 MDHEN, CDR2 SYDVKM. The length of the CDR3 is 21 residues. The chain's CDR3 is CASSSQLLDRDRNRLSYEQYF.

The rearrangement joins TRBV3-1 to TRBJ2-7. This CDR3 has 16 amino acids. Germline V gene data show CDR1 as LGHDT and CDR2 as YNNKEL (reference sequence). CDR3 sequence: CASSQDVGGWSYEQYF.

J is TRBJ2-1 and V is TRBV7-8; TCRdb proposes TRBD1, but this gene call is untestable without DNA. Germline CDR1 and CDR2: SGHVS and FQNEAQ. This CDR3 comprises 15 residues. CDR3: CASSFPGGSYNEQFF.

The chain carries TRBV15 and TRBJ2-3; the TRBD2 assignment by TCRdb is unverifiable without DNA. The CDR3 is 20 residues long. CDR1 and CDR2 (germline): LNHNV, YYDKDF (reference sequence). The CDR3 loop reads CATSRDPVWTSGGLTDTQYF.

The chain employs TRBV30 and TRBJ1-2; TCRdb designates TRBD1, a call that cannot be tested without DNA. There are 15 residues in the CDR3. Germline lookup yields CDR1 GTSNPN and CDR2 SVGIG (reference sequence). The CDR3 sequence is CAWSFPLGADYGYTF.

V usage is TRBV5-1 and J usage is TRBJ2-2. Germline CDR1 SGHRS, CDR2 YFSETQ. The CDR3 extends over 13 amino acids. The CDR3 spells CASSTGAPGELFF.

The chain couples TRBV5-6 to TRBJ1-6; TCRdb names TRBD1, which stays unverified in the absence of DNA. The CDR3 has 16 amino acids. Germline V gene data show CDR1 as SGHDT and CDR2 as YYEEEE. CDR3 region: CASSLGGGLRDSPLHF. The full variable domain, rest sourced from reference TRBV5-6 and TRBJ1-6, is DAGVTQSPTHLIKTRGQQVTLRCSPKSGHDTVSWYQQALGQGPQFIFQYYEEEERQRGNFPDRFSGHQFPNYSSELNVNALLLGDSALYLCASSLGGGLRDSPLHFGNGTRLTVT.

The chain recombines TRBV7-2 with TRBJ2-7; TCRdb's D gene call, TRBD2, goes unchecked for lack of DNA. This CDR3 spans 17 amino acids. Germline assignment: CDR1 SGHTA and CDR2 FQGNSA. CDR3 amino acids: CASSLARLALGSYEQYF.

The chain couples TRBV10-3 to TRBJ2-7. Germline values: CDR1 ENHRY, CDR2 SYGVKD. The CDR3 covers 14 residues. The CDR3 here is CAISESNQGNEQYF.

The chain has TRBV7-3 and TRBJ2-1. Germline V gene lookup returns CDR1 SGHTA and CDR2 FQGTGA. The CDR3 runs 15 residues. CDR3 amino acids: CASSLSGTSYNEQFF.

This chain joins TRBV18 and TRBJ2-4; TCRdb's D call, TRBD1, is unchecked because there is no DNA. Germline CDR1 and CDR2: KGHSH and LQKENI. The CDR3 has 15 residues. The CDR3 reads CASSLSQGDIDIQYF.

The rearrangement uses TRBV6-5 and TRBJ2-7. Germline loops: CDR1 MNHEY, CDR2 SVGAGI. CDR3 length: 15 amino acids. CDR3 amino acids: CASSYRASDAYEQYF.

The chain recombines TRBV5-1 with TRBJ2-3. CDR1 and CDR2 (germline): SGHRS, YFSETQ. This CDR3 is 18 amino acids long. Here the CDR3 reads CASNRVGPGDASTDTQYF.